This TCR beta chain was recovered during a study of brain T cells in children with intractable seizures. Germline V lookup: CDR1 SGHRS, CDR2 YFSETQ. This CDR3 has 16 amino acids. V was pared by 4 bases and J by 10 bases, with 10 bases of the junction left unmatched. Method: immunoSEQ multiplex PCR; TCRdb's copy keeps in-frame clones and lacks some. This sample has 300,000 to 400,000 clones, with over 90% found just once. As to this clone: Antigen specificity is unknown.

General study findings and limits: Pre-surgery blood may have been undersampled, hiding some clones. Only CDR3 sequence similarity suggested viral specificity, without known HCMV serostatus.

Noted time point: blood from clinic visit 5 months post-surgery; TSC patient then seizure free. Surgery cases with the highest brain T cell transcript signatures were chosen for sequencing. Sequenced material: peripheral blood, taken about 5 months after surgery. The clonotype originates from a boy under three years old with tuberous sclerosis and intractable seizures. The V call is TRBV5-1, the J call TRBJ2-1, with 14 bases matching TRBD2. CDR3 DNA sequence: TGCGCCAGCAGCCCATGGACTAGCGGGGGGCCCAGGGAGCAGTTCTTC. Protein product: CASSPWTSGGPREQFF.